This entry describes one TCR beta chain. This record belongs to a study of T cell changes during pregnancy in multiple sclerosis. J was trimmed by 5 bases and V by 4 bases; bases with no gene match: 6. The CDR3 totals 15 residues. Germline-derived CDR1 and CDR2 are MNHEY and SVGAGI. The protocol was immunoSEQ multiplex PCR, while the TCRdb copy is restricted to in-frame clones and leaves out a portion. The data show some 83,000 clones, about 91% seen once. The source is a female donor in good health, serving as a control in a pregnancy study. Some clones in this sample may be carry-over from other donors' samples. The sequencing here drew on PBMCs, taken in the first trimester of pregnancy. The V gene is TRBV6-5, the J gene TRBJ2-7; 12 bases agree with TRBD2. The DNA of the CDR3 is TGTGCCAGCAGTTCTTCTAGCGGGAGGGTGGACGAGCAGTACTTC. This sequence encodes CASSSSSGRVDEQYF.